This entry lists 8 T cell receptor beta chains sequenced from one sample in a study of CD8 T cells in ankylosing spondylitis. TCRdb analysed the 5' RACE reads with MiXCR anew, one entry per CDR3 protein. The sample gives 250,000 to 350,000 distinct CDR3 sequences, under 25% of which show up once; 3.5% is in the top ten. Source material: blood, either unsorted or a sorted T cell fraction (not recorded which). These receptors all come from a female donor with ankylosing spondylitis or in good health (not recorded which).

The chain recombines TRBV12-3 or TRBV12-4 with TRBJ2-7, with D unresolved. The V and J ends lost 1 base and 0 bases respectively, with 4 bases between them. The CDR3 loop spans 13 amino acids. DNA for the CDR3: TGTGCCAGCAGTTTAGGGAACTCCTACGAGCAGTACTTC. Its protein product is CASSLGNSYEQYF.

This clonotype appeared a few times. The chain joins TRBV5-5 to TRBJ1-5; 8 bases fit TRBD1. This CDR3 comprises 17 residues. J gave up 7 bases and V 4 bases, and 16 bases lay outside the gene matches. CDR1 SGHKS and CDR2 YYEKEE come from the germline V gene (reference sequence). The CDR3 DNA is TGTGCCAGCAGCCCCTACCCCCGGACAGGGCAAGGGCAGCCCCAGCATTTT. This translates into CASSPYPRTGQGQPQHF.

The CDR3 sequence is CSASVGAGGGEQYF. In DNA form, the CDR3 reads TGCAGTGCTTCGGTTGGCGCGGGAGGGGGCGAGCAGTACTTC. The chain combines TRBV20-1 with TRBJ2-7; 9 positions match TRBD2. CDR3 length: 14 residues. Germline values: CDR1 DFQATT, CDR2 SNEGSKA (reference sequence). With 5 bases clipped from V and 6 bases from J, the junction kept 11 bases outside the gene matches.

V is TRBV7-2 and J is TRBJ2-1, with a weak D call TRBD1 (5 bases). V lost 3 bases, J lost 5 bases, and 14 bases lay in between. This CDR3 is 15 amino acids long. The germline V gene encodes CDR1 SGHTA and CDR2 FQGNSA. CDR3 nucleotide sequence: TGTGCCAGCAGCTTGGCCCTGGGGCTAAACAATGAGCAGTTCTTC. As protein: CASSLALGLNNEQFF.

This chain connects TRBV7-2 to TRBJ1-1; 7 bases map to TRBD1. CDR1 and CDR2 from the germline V gene are SGHTA and FQGNSA. CDR3 length: 14 amino acids. The junction had 12 bases not matched to a gene; V was cut back by 4 bases and J by 10 bases. CDR3 nucleotide sequence: TGTGCCAGCAGCTCCCCACAGGGGCGCCCTGGAGCTTTCTTT. Its protein product is CASSSPQGRPGAFF. The full variable domain, with the rest looked up from reference TRBV7-2 and TRBJ1-1, is GAGVSQSPSNKVTEKGKDVELRCDPISGHTALYWYRQSLGQGLEFLIYFQGNSAPDKSGLPSDRFSAERTGGSVSTLTIQRTQQEDSAVYLCASSSPQGRPGAFFGQGTRLTVV.

This clonotype was recorded a few times. This chain joins TRBV20-1 and TRBJ2-1; 14 bases fit TRBD2. This CDR3 spans 18 amino acids. V was clipped by 1 base and J by 6 bases; unmatched bases: 11. Germline values: CDR1 DFQATT, CDR2 SNEGSKA (reference sequence). The CDR3 protein is CSARGLGLAGDGINEQFF. In DNA form, the CDR3 reads TGCAGTGCTAGAGGTCTGGGACTAGCGGGAGATGGGATCAATGAGCAGTTCTTC.

This clonotype was recorded a few times. This chain links TRBV7-6 with TRBJ1-6; TRBD1 aligns across 7 bases. Germline V gene sequence: CDR1 SGHVS, CDR2 FNYEAQ. V shed 0 bases, J shed 9 bases, and the junction held 8 bases outside the gene matches. This CDR3 is 16 amino acids long. The CDR3 DNA is TGTGCCAGCAGCTTAGCTCCAGGGGGGGAGAGTTCACCCCTCCACTTT. Translation: CASSLAPGGESSPLHF.

This clonotype has only a few counts. V gene TRBV6-5 combines with J gene TRBJ2-5, with D possibly matching TRBD1 (6 bases). Germline loops: CDR1 MNHEY, CDR2 SVGAGI. The CDR3 consists of 14 residues. Trimming shortened V by 0 bases and J by 9 bases, and 14 bases separated the two germline ends. The CDR3 sequence: CASSYSGTQNPQYF. The CDR3 bases are TGTGCCAGCAGTTACTCCGGGACACAAAACCCCCAGTACTTC.